This T cell receptor beta chain was observed in a study of shared clonotypes between healthy human individuals. Details on this clone: Its antigen is currently unknown.

Study-wide results and limits: Roughly 5% of naive CD4 clonotypes were shared across several donors.

The assay was immunoSEQ multiplex PCR, and TCRdb's table has in-frame clones only and misses some. The sample holds more than 2,000,000 clones, roughly nine tenths seen once. Germline trimming cut 5 bases from V and 7 bases from J; bases unmatched to any gene: 9. CDR1 SGHAT and CDR2 FQNNGV come from the germline V gene. There are 15 residues in the CDR3. This TCR was sampled from a young man in good health. The rearrangement links TRBV11-2 to TRBJ2-7, with TRBD2 matching 12 bases. Material for sequencing was naive CD4+ T cells sorted from blood. The subset is: CD45RA+ positively selected. CDR3 in amino acids: CASSARLAGEKEQYF. CDR3 nucleotide sequence: TGTGCCAGCAGCGCCCGACTAGCGGGAGAAAAAGAGCAGTACTTC.